The next 11 T cell receptor beta chains were all read from a single sample in a study of a mutant IDH1 vaccine in newly diagnosed glioma. Time point specified: week 35, safety follow-up. With topical imiquimod, each dose of the vaccine consisted of 300 ug of mutant IDH1 20-mer peptide. Generated by immunoSEQ multiplex PCR, the TCRdb table keeps only in-frame clones and is missing some. The sample contains tens of thousands of clones, 70% to 80% of which appear only once. These TCRs' antigens remain unknown. This specimen was PBMCs, taken from a glioma patient whose treatment included an IDH1 peptide vaccine. The receptors were sampled from a man aged 35 to 55 with glioma.

V is TRBV5-4 and J is TRBJ2-1; a possible D gene is TRBD2 (5 bases). The CDR3 has 17 residues. The V and J ends lost 1 base and 5 bases respectively, with 19 bases between them. Germline assignment: CDR1 SGHNT and CDR2 YYREEE (reference sequence). In DNA form, the CDR3 reads TGTGCCAGCAGCTTGTTAGGATCCGGAGGCTTGAACAATGAGCAGTTCTTC. As protein: CASSLLGSGGLNNEQFF.

This sequence joins TRBV6-6 and TRBJ2-7; 8 bases are a match to TRBD2. Germline CDR1 and CDR2: MNHNY and SVGAGI (reference sequence). The ends lost 3 bases at V and 6 bases at J; junction bases unmatched: 7. The length of the CDR3 is 14 residues. The CDR3 protein is CASSYQRESGEQYF. The CDR3, as DNA: TGTGCCAGCAGTTATCAGCGGGAGTCGGGCGAGCAGTACTTC.

The rearrangement joins TRBV11-2 to TRBJ1-2, with D perhaps TRBD1 (5 bases). The CDR3 spans 15 residues. Trimming took 6 bases from V and 4 from J, leaving 18 bases between them. Germline V gene data show CDR1 as SGHAT and CDR2 as FQNNGV. Here the CDR3 DNA reads TGTGCCAGCAGTCAAATGGCAGGGTTGGGCTATGGCTACACCTTC. Its translation: CASSQMAGLGYGYTF.

In DNA form, the CDR3 reads TGTGCCTGGACCCCACCTCCTTGGATAGAGACCCAGTACTTC. Protein: CAWTPPPWIETQYF. The chain is built from TRBV30 and TRBJ2-5; D call uncertain. V lost 4 bases and J 4 bases, leaving 16 bases between the germline ends. The CDR3 is 14 amino acids. Germline CDR1 GTSNPN, CDR2 SVGIG (reference sequence).

V is TRBV29-1 and J is TRBJ2-1, with D unclear. Germline CDR1 and CDR2: SQVTM and ANQGSEA. The V and J ends lost 8 bases and 5 bases respectively, with 13 bases between them. This CDR3 contains 12 residues. CDR3 protein: CSPSADDNEQFF. For the CDR3, the DNA is TGCAGCCCCTCGGCAGATGACAATGAGCAGTTCTTC.

The chain recombines TRBV7-9 with TRBJ2-7; D call uncertain. The CDR3 is 14 residues long. In germline, CDR1 is SEHNR, CDR2 FQNEAQ (reference sequence). With 2 bases removed from V and 5 bases from J, the gap between germline ends came to 13 bases. This CDR3 is CASSLIGRADEQYF. DNA of the CDR3: TGTGCCAGCAGCTTAATCGGACGGGCGGACGAGCAGTACTTC.

This chain uses TRBV10-3 with TRBJ2-1, with D perhaps matching TRBD1 or TRBD2 (5 bases each). The V end was cut by 4 bases, the J end by 10 bases, with 17 bases between. The CDR3 is 14 amino acids. Per germline, CDR1 ENHRY and CDR2 SYGVKD. As DNA, the CDR3 is TGTGCCATCAGTGCTAGCATAGAGTCAGGGGAGCAGTTCTTC. Its translation: CAISASIESGEQFF.

The chain has TRBV6-1 and TRBJ1-4; D unclear. V shed 1 base and J shed 2 bases, with 14 bases lying between them. This CDR3 spans 17 amino acids. CDR1 MNHNS and CDR2 SASEGT come from the germline V gene. The CDR3 loop is CASSEVGGWSTNEKLFF. The CDR3 region has the DNA TGTGCCAGCAGTGAAGTCGGAGGGTGGTCCACTAATGAAAAACTGTTTTTT.

The genes are TRBV6-5 and TRBJ1-6, with 7 bases fitting TRBD1. V trimming: 4 bases; J trimming: 7 bases; junction bases outside the gene matches: 1. This CDR3 is 13 amino acids long. Germline-derived CDR1 and CDR2 are MNHEY and SVGAGI. Here the CDR3 DNA reads TGTGCCAGCAGTTGGGACAGCAATTCACCCCTCCACTTT. Encoded protein: CASSWDSNSPLHF.

The chain is built from TRBV5-1 and TRBJ2-3; D not resolved. Per the germline V gene, CDR1 is SGHRS and CDR2 is YFSETQ. The V gene lost 2 bases and the J gene lost 2 bases, with 9 bases spanning the gap. This CDR3 is 14 amino acids long. In DNA form, the CDR3 reads TGCGCCAGCAGCTTAAACACGAACACAGATACGCAGTATTTT. Protein: CASSLNTNTDTQYF.

The chain recombines TRBV5-6 with TRBJ2-5, with TRBD1 identical over 7 bases. V lost 2 bases, J lost 1 base, and 5 bases stayed unmatched. Germline V gene sequence: CDR1 SGHDT, CDR2 YYEEEE. This CDR3 has 15 amino acids. CDR3 coding DNA: TGTGCCAGCAGCTTCTCTGCAGGGGGCCAAGAGACCCAGTACTTC. Translation gives CASSFSAGGQETQYF. The full variable domain, completed using reference TRBV5-6 and TRBJ2-5, is DAGVTQSPTHLIKTRGQQVTLRCSPKSGHDTVSWYQQALGQGPQFIFQYYEEEERQRGNFPDRFSGHQFPNYSSELNVNALLLGDSALYLCASSFSAGGQETQYFGPGTRLLVL.